These T cell receptor beta chains were read from a single sample in a study of identical twins. In TCRdb, the 5' RACE reads were re-called with MiXCR into one record per CDR3 protein. The table records some 790,000 distinct CDR3 sequences, 15% to 20% of them present only once. This sample also belongs to another study, concerning T cells expressing NK-cell markers.

The sample taken for sequencing was PBMCs. The origin of the receptors is a young woman in good health. Each CDR3 is given with its conserved first and last residue. A D gene is named only where the DNA matches it firmly. A clone size is listed for some rows: how often the clone was seen (once, few, many), or a class if it is expanded.

V	size	D	J	length	CDR3	DNA
TRBV20-1	few	NA	TRBJ2-7	14	CSAEDRGRLYEQYF	TGCAGTGCTGAAGACCGAGGCCGTCTCTACGAGCAGTACTTC
TRBV4-2	NA	NA	TRBJ1-2	16	CASSQDLGGVNYGYTF	TGTGCCAGCAGCCAAGATTTAGGCGGAGTAAACTATGGCTACACCTTC
TRBV2	NA	NA	TRBJ1-1	13	CASKQGRDTEAFF	TGTGCCAGCAAGCAAGGGAGGGACACTGAAGCTTTCTTT
TRBV20-1	NA	NA	TRBJ1-2	12	CSAPNQGYGYTF	TGCAGTGCTCCCAACCAGGGGTATGGCTACACCTTC
TRBV12-3/TRBV12-4	few	NA	TRBJ1-6	13	CASTSETHSPLHF	TGTGCCAGCACCTCGGAGACCCATTCACCCCTCCACTTT
TRBV6-5	few	NA	TRBJ2-1	14	CASSYSNSHNEQFF	TGTGCCAGCAGTTACTCGAATTCACACAATGAGCAGTTCTTC
TRBV5-1	many	NA	TRBJ2-7	13	CASKVDSSYEQYF	TGCGCCAGCAAAGTCGACTCCTCCTACGAGCAGTACTTC
TRBV7-9	NA	NA	TRBJ2-1	17	CASSFSPNPSSYNEQFF	TGTGCCAGCAGCTTTTCCCCAAACCCGAGCTCCTACAATGAGCAGTTCTTC
TRBV7-9	NA	TRBD1	TRBJ2-4	17	CASISGQGSHAKNIQYF	TGTGCCAGCATCTCGGGACAGGGGTCTCATGCCAAAAACATTCAGTACTTC
TRBV12-3/TRBV12-4	few	NA	TRBJ1-1	17	CASSLIPAGGRNTEAFF	TGTGCCAGCAGTTTAATCCCCGCCGGGGGGCGTAACACTGAAGCTTTCTTT
TRBV20-1	few	TRBD2	TRBJ2-5	15	CSAKRPAGESETQYF	TGCAGTGCCAAACGCCCAGCGGGAGAGTCAGAGACCCAGTACTTC
TRBV6-1	few	NA	TRBJ2-3	13	CASSKDRADTQYF	TGTGCCAGCAGCAAAGACCGCGCAGATACGCAGTATTTT
TRBV7-9	many	TRBD2	TRBJ2-1	15	CASSLRTSGVYEQFF	TGTGCCAGCAGCCTAAGGACTAGCGGGGTTTATGAGCAGTTCTTC
TRBV6-4	NA	NA	TRBJ2-4	18	CASSDSFRREEASNIQYF	TGTGCCAGCAGTGACTCGTTTCGTAGGGAAGAGGCTTCAAACATTCAGTACTTC
TRBV19	once	NA	TRBJ2-4	18	CASSIGLASRAAKNIQYF	TGTGCCAGTAGTATAGGCCTAGCGAGCCGCGCGGCCAAAAACATTCAGTACTTC
TRBV6-1	NA	TRBD2	TRBJ2-1	17	CASRPGGAGGLWNEQFF	TGTGCCAGCAGACCCGGGGGAGCGGGGGGGCTTTGGAATGAGCAGTTCTTC
TRBV29-1	few	TRBD2	TRBJ2-3	16	CSAFSGRISVADTQYF	TGCAGCGCCTTTAGCGGGAGAATCTCCGTGGCAGATACGCAGTATTTT
TRBV5-1	NA	NA	TRBJ1-6	15	CASSLAGGENSPLHF	TGCGCCAGCAGCTTGGCCGGCGGTGAAAATTCACCCCTCCACTTT
TRBV5-6	few	TRBD2	TRBJ2-1	14	CASSQGLVYNEQFF	TGTGCCAGCAGCCAGGGACTAGTCTACAATGAGCAGTTCTTC
TRBV7-2	few	NA	TRBJ2-7	12	CASSLIHYEQYF	TGTGCCAGCAGCTTAATACACTACGAGCAGTACTTC
TRBV11-2	few	NA	TRBJ2-5	13	CASNLGGEETQYF	TGTGCCAGCAACCTTGGAGGGGAAGAGACCCAGTACTTC
TRBV4-3	few	NA	TRBJ2-1	14	CASSFQGPYNEQFF	TGCGCCAGCAGCTTCCAGGGCCCCTACAATGAGCAGTTCTTC
TRBV20-1	few	TRBD1	TRBJ2-1	12	CSASKQGGEQFF	TGCAGTGCTAGTAAACAGGGGGGTGAGCAGTTCTTC
TRBV7-2	few	TRBD2	TRBJ2-1	19	CASSLASGRGISSYNEQFF	TGTGCCAGCAGCTTAGCTAGCGGGAGGGGTATAAGCTCCTACAATGAGCAGTTCTTC
TRBV10-3	NA	NA	TRBJ2-7	13	CAIRGDGIYEQYF	TGTGCCATCAGGGGGGATGGGATCTACGAGCAGTACTTC
TRBV20-1	many	NA	TRBJ2-1	15	CSATKERTRPNEQFF	TGCAGTGCCACAAAGGAGCGGACACGACCCAATGAGCAGTTCTTC
TRBV6-1	NA	NA	TRBJ1-5	17	CASSRGGVGTSNQPQHF	TGTGCCAGCAGTCGCGGAGGCGTGGGGACTAGCAATCAGCCCCAGCATTTT
TRBV4-1	NA	NA	TRBJ2-7	16	CASSQAGGGRSYEQYF	TGCGCCAGCAGCCAAGCCGGAGGGGGTCGGTCCTACGAGCAGTACTTC
TRBV9	NA	TRBD1	TRBJ2-2	14	CASSWTGGTGELFF	TGTGCCAGCAGCTGGACAGGCGGCACCGGGGAGCTGTTTTTT
TRBV7-2	NA	TRBD1	TRBJ2-2	15	CASPAAGGTAGELFF	TGTGCCAGCCCGGCCGCAGGGGGCACGGCCGGGGAGCTGTTTTTT
TRBV12-3/TRBV12-4	NA	TRBD2	TRBJ2-5	17	CASSLGSSGRAQETQYF	TGTGCCAGCAGTTTAGGTTCTAGCGGGAGGGCCCAAGAGACCCAGTACTTC
TRBV6-5	NA	NA	TRBJ2-1	15	CASSYRGPAYNEQFF	TGTGCCAGCAGTTACCGGGGGCCCGCCTACAATGAGCAGTTCTTC
TRBV11-2	once	NA	TRBJ2-1	11	CASSRLREQFF	TGTGCCAGCAGCCGTCTCCGGGAGCAGTTCTTC
TRBV20-1	many	TRBD2	TRBJ2-7	16	CSAHQTSGRDPYEQYF	TGCAGTGCTCACCAGACTAGCGGGAGAGACCCTTACGAGCAGTACTTC
TRBV10-3	NA	TRBD2	TRBJ2-5	16	CAIRETSGGRPETQYF	TGTGCCATCAGAGAGACTAGCGGGGGCCGCCCGGAGACCCAGTACTTC
TRBV10-3	NA	NA	TRBJ2-3	14	CAISDPGGTDTQYF	TGTGCCATCAGTGATCCAGGGGGCACAGATACGCAGTATTTT
TRBV5-1	NA	TRBD2	TRBJ2-5	17	CASSDTVIAGVQETQYF	TGCGCCAGCAGCGATACCGTGATAGCGGGGGTCCAAGAGACCCAGTACTTC
TRBV6-1	NA	TRBD1	TRBJ1-2	15	CASRGQGANIYGYTF	TGTGCCAGCAGAGGACAGGGGGCGAATATCTATGGCTACACCTTC
TRBV12-3/TRBV12-4	NA	TRBD2	TRBJ2-1	15	CASSPPGRGASEQFF	TGTGCCAGCAGCCCCCCCGGGCGGGGGGCCAGTGAGCAGTTCTTC
TRBV7-6	NA	TRBD1	TRBJ2-7	16	CASSLLAGTGPSEQYF	TGTGCCAGCAGCTTGCTAGCCGGGACAGGCCCCAGCGAGCAGTACTTC
TRBV20-1	NA	TRBD2	TRBJ2-3	15	CSARDTSGGLDTQYF	TGCAGTGCTAGAGACACTAGCGGGGGGCTAGATACGCAGTATTTT
TRBV3-1	NA	NA	TRBJ1-2	16	CASSHLDRQANYGYTF	TGTGCCAGCAGCCACCTAGACAGGCAAGCTAACTATGGCTACACCTTC
TRBV11-2	many	TRBD2	TRBJ2-3	17	CASSTFRSGGRTDTQYF	TGTGCCAGCAGCACCTTTCGCAGCGGGGGGCGCACAGATACGCAGTATTTT
TRBV5-1	NA	NA	TRBJ2-7	14	CASSLEARSDEQYF	TGCGCCAGCAGCTTGGAGGCCAGAAGCGACGAGCAGTACTTC
TRBV20-1	NA	NA	TRBJ2-7	13	CSARDLQGYEQYF	TGCAGTGCTAGAGATCTCCAGGGATACGAGCAGTACTTC
TRBV5-5	few	NA	TRBJ2-7	14	CASSPYPKNYEQYF	TGTGCCAGCAGCCCTTACCCGAAGAACTACGAGCAGTACTTC
TRBV20-1	NA	TRBD2	TRBJ2-1	16	CSVGLAGPSSYNEQFF	TGCAGTGTTGGACTAGCGGGCCCAAGCTCCTACAATGAGCAGTTCTTC
TRBV7-2	few	NA	TRBJ1-5	15	CASSLAGSSNQPQHF	TGTGCCAGCAGCTTAGCGGGATCCAGCAATCAGCCCCAGCATTTT
TRBV6-5	NA	NA	TRBJ2-7	13	CASSYQPSYEQYF	TGTGCCAGCAGTTACCAACCCTCCTACGAGCAGTACTTC